A selection of T cell receptor beta chains follows, all from one sample in a study of T cell repertoires in cytomegalovirus infection. Each CDR3 protein gets one entry after TCRdb re-called the reads with MiXCR. The sample records about 740,000 distinct CDR3 sequences, under 40% being singletons. Source material: PBMCs. The receptor source for this set is a human donor in good health (CMV status not recorded). Some clones in this sample may be carry-over from other donors' samples. The CDR3 runs from the conserved cysteine through the conserved F or W. A D gene is named only where the DNA matches it firmly. The size entry is marked missing in some rows and otherwise reads once, few, many or a size class.

>TRBJ1-6|TRBV5-1|NA|17|TRBD1
CASSLGTGPRRNSPLHF
TGCGCCAGCAGCCTTGGGACAGGCCCCAGAAGGAATTCACCCCTCCACTTT
>TRBJ2-3|TRBV12-5|few|15|TRBD2
CASGFSGLPQDTQYF
TGTGCTAGTGGTTTCTCGGGACTACCTCAGGATACGCAGTATTTT
>TRBJ1-1|TRBV6-8|few|14|NA
CASSYRREGSRAFF
TGTGCCAGCAGTTACAGGAGAGAGGGATCTAGGGCTTTCTTT
>TRBJ2-4|TRBV28|NA|19|NA
CASSPTGTERALAKNIQYF
TGTGCCAGCAGCCCAACTGGGACAGAGCGGGCTTTAGCCAAAAACATTCAGTACTTC
>TRBJ2-3|TRBV7-2|many|15|NA
CASSLELRGTDTQYF
TGTGCCAGCAGCTTAGAATTACGGGGCACAGATACGCAGTATTTT
>TRBJ1-5|TRBV24-1|NA|16|NA
CATSDSRGGAHQPQHF
TGTGCCACCAGTGATTCCAGAGGGGGGGCACATCAGCCCCAGCATTTT
>TRBJ1-5|TRBV28|NA|15|NA
CASRTPQGLNQPQHF
TGTGCCAGCAGAACCCCCCAGGGACTAAATCAGCCCCAGCATTTT
>TRBJ2-7|TRBV6-1|few|14|NA
CASSEHGSRGEQYF
TGTGCCAGCAGTGAACACGGTAGCCGAGGCGAGCAGTACTTC
>TRBJ1-2|TRBV19|NA|13|NA
CASSPNPGYGYTF
TGTGCCAGTAGTCCCAACCCCGGATATGGCTACACCTTC
>TRBJ2-1|TRBV7-6|NA|16|NA
CASSLGLVSSYNEQFF
TGTGCCAGCAGCTTAGGGCTCGTTAGCTCCTACAATGAGCAGTTCTTC
>TRBJ2-2|TRBV7-8|NA|17|NA
CASSLEGTWGRTGELFF
TGTGCCAGCAGCTTAGAGGGGACATGGGGACGCACCGGGGAGCTGTTTTTT
>TRBJ2-7|TRBV28|NA|14|TRBD2
CASSFIAGGTEQYF
TGTGCCAGCAGCTTCATAGCGGGGGGTACCGAGCAGTACTTC
>TRBJ2-1|TRBV5-4|NA|12|NA
CASSPINNEQFF
TGTGCCAGCAGCCCCATCAATAATGAGCAGTTCTTC
>TRBJ1-5|TRBV27|few|15|NA
CASSRISGVTQPQHF
TGTGCCAGCAGTAGAATTTCAGGGGTTACTCAGCCCCAGCATTTT
>TRBJ1-5|TRBV19|NA|15|TRBD1
CASTPSGRGLQPQHF
TGTGCCAGTACTCCCAGTGGGAGGGGGCTACAGCCCCAGCATTTT
>TRBJ1-2|TRBV12-5|NA|13|NA
CASGLSRARGYTF
TGTGCTAGTGGTTTGTCAAGGGCGCGTGGCTACACCTTC
>TRBJ2-1|TRBV19|few|16|NA
CASSTPSGGAIDEQFF
TGTGCCAGTAGTACCCCGAGCGGAGGGGCCATCGATGAGCAGTTCTTC
>TRBJ1-6|TRBV6-1|few|18|NA
CASSGPFDGSSYNSPLHF
TGTGCCAGCAGTGGGCCCTTTGACGGTAGCTCCTATAATTCACCCCTCCACTTT
>TRBJ2-7|TRBV12-3/TRBV12-4|NA|15|NA
CASSPGASFSYEQYF
TGTGCCAGCAGTCCCGGGGCTAGCTTTTCCTACGAGCAGTACTTC
>TRBJ2-1|TRBV5-6|NA|20|TRBD2
CASSFLSVFEASGRGNEQFF
TGTGCCAGCAGCTTTCTTTCAGTTTTTGAGGCTAGCGGGAGAGGGAATGAGCAGTTCTTC
>TRBJ1-5|TRBV19|NA|16|NA
CASRDPPAGQHQPQHF
TGTGCCAGTAGGGACCCCCCTGCAGGGCAACATCAGCCCCAGCATTTT
>TRBJ2-7|TRBV20-1|NA|13|NA
CSARTGETYEQYF
TGCAGTGCTAGAACGGGAGAAACTTACGAGCAGTACTTC
>TRBJ2-3|TRBV6-2/TRBV6-3|NA|16|TRBD2
CASSYAFAGGPSTQYF
TGTGCCAGCAGTTACGCTTTCGCGGGGGGGCCCAGTACGCAGTATTTT
>TRBJ2-5|TRBV28|NA|14|NA
CASSSRASQETQYF
TGTGCCAGCAGTTCCAGGGCTTCACAAGAGACCCAGTACTTC